Sequencing of this T cell receptor (beta chain) was carried out in a study of monozygotic twins with inflammatory bowel disease. TCRdb re-called the 5' RACE reads; every CDR3 protein appears as one record, without DNA. The sample has 150,000 to 200,000 distinct CDR3 sequences. The CDR3 covers 16 residues. Germline loops: CDR1 LGHDT, CDR2 YNNKEL (reference sequence). This sequence joins TRBV3-1 and TRBJ2-3; as DNA is missing, the TRBD2 call by TCRdb cannot be tested. Sequenced material: blood. The TCR was taken from a human donor with ulcerative colitis or Crohn's disease, or a healthy co-twin of an affected twin (not recorded which). CDR3 residues: CASSQSSGRASDTQYF.